This is a list of T cell receptor beta chains from one sample in a study of PD-1 blockade in classical Hodgkin lymphoma. Profiled with immunoSEQ multiplex PCR; TCRdb holds only in-frame clones, not every one. The sample has 35,000 to 45,000 clones, about 70% seen once. The sequences come from peripheral blood mononuclear cells (PBMCs), collected before the second cycle of nivolumab. The receptors here all came from a human donor with classical Hodgkin lymphoma. CDR3s include the opening cysteine and the closing phenylalanine or tryptophan. Fields, in order: V gene, D gene, J gene, clone size, CDR3 DNA, CDR3 protein. A D gene is named only where the DNA matches it firmly. The listing skips clone size in some rows; elsewhere it reads once, few, many or a size class.

v_call: TRBV10-3; d_call: TRBD1; j_call: TRBJ2-3; clone_size: -; cdr3_nt: TGTGCCATCAGTGAGTCGGGCAGGGGGACAGATACGCAGTATTTT; cdr3_aa: CAISESGRGTDTQYF
v_call: TRBV7-2; d_call: -; j_call: TRBJ1-4; clone_size: -; cdr3_nt: TGTGCCAGCAGCCCCCGGACGGGCAAGGAAAAACTGTTTTTT; cdr3_aa: CASSPRTGKEKLFF
v_call: TRBV9; d_call: -; j_call: TRBJ1-6; clone_size: -; cdr3_nt: TGTGCCAGCAGCGTGGGGACGTGGCAGAATTCACCCCTCCACTTT; cdr3_aa: CASSVGTWQNSPLHF
v_call: TRBV7-2; d_call: -; j_call: TRBJ2-7; clone_size: -; cdr3_nt: TGTGCCAGCACCGAATCGTCGGGCGGGGCTTACTACGAGCAGTACTTC; cdr3_aa: CASTESSGGAYYEQYF
v_call: TRBV7-2; d_call: TRBD2; j_call: TRBJ2-2; clone_size: once; cdr3_nt: TGTGCCAGCAGCTTAGTTAGCGGGACGAACACCGGGGAGCTGTTTTTT; cdr3_aa: CASSLVSGTNTGELFF
v_call: TRBV11-1; d_call: TRBD1; j_call: TRBJ2-1; clone_size: -; cdr3_nt: TGTGCCAGCAAGAGCCGACAGGGCACCTACAATGAGCAGTTCTTC; cdr3_aa: CASKSRQGTYNEQFF
v_call: TRBV6-1; d_call: -; j_call: TRBJ1-2; clone_size: -; cdr3_nt: TGTGCCAGCAGTGAACTAAATTATAAAAACTATGGCTACACCTTC; cdr3_aa: CASSELNYKNYGYTF
v_call: TRBV2; d_call: -; j_call: TRBJ2-7; clone_size: -; cdr3_nt: TGTGCCAGCAGTGACCAGGGAGCTTCCTACGAGCAGTACTTC; cdr3_aa: CASSDQGASYEQYF
v_call: TRBV6-5; d_call: -; j_call: TRBJ1-2; clone_size: -; cdr3_nt: TGTGCCAGCGGGGGAGTCAACTATGGCTACACCTTC; cdr3_aa: CASGGVNYGYTF
v_call: TRBV6-5; d_call: -; j_call: TRBJ1-2; clone_size: -; cdr3_nt: TGTGCCAGCAGTTACTCGAGGGTTAGAGGGGACTATGGCTACACCTTC; cdr3_aa: CASSYSRVRGDYGYTF
v_call: TRBV29-1; d_call: -; j_call: TRBJ2-2; clone_size: -; cdr3_nt: TGCAGCGCCCAGGCCGGCACGTCCCGGGAGCTGTTTTTT; cdr3_aa: CSAQAGTSRELFF
v_call: TRBV6-4; d_call: -; j_call: TRBJ2-2; clone_size: -; cdr3_nt: TGTGCCAGCCGGACAGCAAACACCGGGGAGCTGTTTTTT; cdr3_aa: CASRTANTGELFF
v_call: TRBV10-3; d_call: TRBD2; j_call: TRBJ2-3; clone_size: -; cdr3_nt: TGTGCCATCAGTTTTCCTCTTCCGGGACTAGCGGGGCGAAACACAGATACGCAGTATTTT; cdr3_aa: CAISFPLPGLAGRNTDTQYF
v_call: TRBV5-1; d_call: -; j_call: TRBJ2-1; clone_size: -; cdr3_nt: TGCGCCAGCAGCTTAGACCCAAACAATGAGCAGTTCTTC; cdr3_aa: CASSLDPNNEQFF
v_call: TRBV27; d_call: -; j_call: TRBJ2-7; clone_size: -; cdr3_nt: TGTGCCAGCAGTTTCTCGGGGCTCGCCTACGAGCAGTACTTC; cdr3_aa: CASSFSGLAYEQYF
v_call: TRBV4-3; d_call: -; j_call: TRBJ1-1; clone_size: -; cdr3_nt: TGCGCCAGCAGCCAAGAAAGGGGCAGGATGAACACTGAAGCTTTCTTT; cdr3_aa: CASSQERGRMNTEAFF
v_call: TRBV9; d_call: -; j_call: TRBJ1-1; clone_size: few; cdr3_nt: TGTGCCAGCAGCCTCCTTCAGGGGAACACTGAAGCTTTCTTT; cdr3_aa: CASSLLQGNTEAFF
v_call: TRBV5-1; d_call: -; j_call: TRBJ2-7; clone_size: -; cdr3_nt: TGCGCCAGCAGCACCAGTCCGGGGAATTTCTACGAGCAGTACTTC; cdr3_aa: CASSTSPGNFYEQYF
v_call: TRBV7-3; d_call: TRBD1; j_call: TRBJ1-2; clone_size: -; cdr3_nt: TGTGCCAGCAGCTTAGACAGGACAGGGAGAGGCTACACCTTC; cdr3_aa: CASSLDRTGRGYTF
v_call: TRBV6-6; d_call: TRBD2; j_call: TRBJ2-7; clone_size: -; cdr3_nt: TGTGCCAGCAGGCGGGAGGTGGACTACGAGCAGTACTTC; cdr3_aa: CASRREVDYEQYF
v_call: TRBV6-1; d_call: TRBD1; j_call: TRBJ1-2; clone_size: -; cdr3_nt: TGTGCCAGCAGTGGGGGACAGGTCTATGGCTACACCTTT; cdr3_aa: CASSGGQVYGYTF
v_call: TRBV27; d_call: TRBD1; j_call: TRBJ2-1; clone_size: -; cdr3_nt: TGTGCCAGCAGTCCCGACAGGGATCATGATAATGAGCAGTTCTTC; cdr3_aa: CASSPDRDHDNEQFF
v_call: TRBV7-2; d_call: -; j_call: TRBJ1-3; clone_size: -; cdr3_nt: TGTGCCAGCAGCTTAGTTACAGCGATTGGAAACACCATATATTTT; cdr3_aa: CASSLVTAIGNTIYF
v_call: TRBV7-8; d_call: -; j_call: TRBJ1-5; clone_size: few; cdr3_nt: TGTGCCAGCAGCCCCGTGACAGTTTATAGCAATCAGCCCCAGCATTTT; cdr3_aa: CASSPVTVYSNQPQHF
v_call: TRBV7-2; d_call: -; j_call: TRBJ2-2; clone_size: -; cdr3_nt: TGTGCCAGCGGACCACGGGAGTCCGGGGAGCTGTTTTTT; cdr3_aa: CASGPRESGELFF
v_call: TRBV7-2; d_call: -; j_call: TRBJ1-4; clone_size: -; cdr3_nt: TGTGCCAGCAGCTTTGTGGGGACAAGGGGGGAAAAACTGTTTTTT; cdr3_aa: CASSFVGTRGEKLFF
v_call: TRBV19; d_call: -; j_call: TRBJ1-2; clone_size: -; cdr3_nt: TGTGCCAGTAGTGTGGAGGGGACCTATGGCTACACCTTC; cdr3_aa: CASSVEGTYGYTF
v_call: TRBV2; d_call: -; j_call: TRBJ2-1; clone_size: -; cdr3_nt: TGTGCCAGCAGTACCCCGGACACACCATCTGAATACAATGAGCAGTTCTTC; cdr3_aa: CASSTPDTPSEYNEQFF
v_call: TRBV6-1; d_call: -; j_call: TRBJ2-1; clone_size: -; cdr3_nt: TGTGCCAGCAGTGGGAGTCTTCACAATGAGCAGTTCTTC; cdr3_aa: CASSGSLHNEQFF
v_call: TRBV28; d_call: -; j_call: TRBJ2-7; clone_size: many; cdr3_nt: TGTGCCACCCGGACAAGCAGCTCCTACGAGCAGTACTTC; cdr3_aa: CATRTSSSYEQYF